The clone carrying this T cell receptor beta chain appeared once. This entry belongs to a study of T cell responses to AZD1222 COVID-19 vaccine. Generated by immunoSEQ multiplex PCR, the TCRdb table keeps only in-frame clones and is missing some. The repertoire consists of about 89,000 clones, with 89% occurring once and the leading ten covering around 5.5%. V lost 3 bases and J 8 bases, leaving 16 bases between the germline ends. Germline V gives CDR1 SGHTA, CDR2 FQGNSA. The CDR3 consists of 14 residues. The material was peripheral blood, obtained 28 days after the second AZD1222 dose. The source of this sequence is an adult who received the AZD1222 COVID-19 vaccine. The chain recombines TRBV7-2 with TRBJ1-2, with D tentatively TRBD1 (6 bases). DNA of the CDR3: TGTGCCAGCAGCTTCGACATGGGGGCTTGGGGCTACACCTTC. Protein sequence: CASSFDMGAWGYTF.